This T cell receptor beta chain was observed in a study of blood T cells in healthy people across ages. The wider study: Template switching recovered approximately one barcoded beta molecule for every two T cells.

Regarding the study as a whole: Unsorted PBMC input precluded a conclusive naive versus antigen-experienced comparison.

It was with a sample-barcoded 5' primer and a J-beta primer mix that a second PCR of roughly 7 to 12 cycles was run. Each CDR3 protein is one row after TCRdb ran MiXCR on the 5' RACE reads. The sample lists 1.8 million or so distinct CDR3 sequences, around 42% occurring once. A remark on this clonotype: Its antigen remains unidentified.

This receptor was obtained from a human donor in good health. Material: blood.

CDR3 nucleotides: TGTGCCAGCAGTATGGAGGGGGGGTCCTACAATGAGCAGTTCTTC. Translated: CASSMEGGSYNEQFF. The chain joins TRBV27 to TRBJ2-1; perhaps TRBD2 as D (7 bases). Germline CDR1 MNHEY, CDR2 SMNVEV (reference sequence). The CDR3 sequence is 15 residues long. Between the trimmed V and J ends, which lost 5 bases and 1 base, there was a span of 12 bases.